Below are 28 T cell receptor beta chains sequenced from a single sample in a study of persistence of HIV-infected CD4 T cells. Overlapping HIV-1 Gag 15-mer peptides at about 1 ug per peptide per mL were used. Sorting of responding CD4+ T cells relied on upregulated CD40 ligand together with CD69. No antigen has been assigned to these receptors. The immunoSEQ assay was version 4, run in survey mode. Assay: immunoSEQ multiplex PCR; the TCRdb copy retains only in-frame clones and omits some. The sample has 23,000 or so clones, over 65% seen once. The specimen comprised CD4+ T cells sorted from PBMCs after approximately 19-hour stimulation, sampled from a patient who received antiretroviral therapy. These receptors were collected from an adult man with HIV who was CMV-seropositive.

V usage is TRBV2 and J usage is TRBJ2-2, with unresolved D. Trimming removed 2 bases at V and 6 bases at J, with 10 bases between. The CDR3 runs 14 residues. Germline V CDR1 and CDR2: SNHLY, FYNNEI. CDR3 in amino acids: CASSEIPRAGELFF. The CDR3 nucleotides are TGTGCCAGCAGTGAAATCCCCCGAGCCGGGGAGCTGTTTTTT.

The chain employs TRBV27 and TRBJ2-7; the D gene is possibly TRBD2 (5 bases). Germline CDR1 MNHEY, CDR2 SMNVEV (reference sequence). Trimming took off 6 bases at V and 3 bases at J, with 18 bases between the two ends. CDR3 length: 15 amino acids. The CDR3 loop reads CASRGRAPLDYEQYF. CDR3 DNA sequence: TGTGCCAGCAGAGGGCGGGCACCACTCGACTACGAGCAGTACTTC.

J is TRBJ2-1 and V is TRBV19, with D possibly matching TRBD1 (5 bases). CDR1 is LNHDA and CDR2 is SQIVND in the germline V gene (reference sequence). V lost 6 bases and J lost 5, with 11 bases in between. The CDR3 loop spans 13 amino acids. CDR3 residues: CASSDSGNNEQFF. The CDR3 nucleotides read TGTGCCAGTAGCGATTCAGGGAACAATGAGCAGTTCTTC.

Only a few counts were recorded for this clone. The chain links TRBV5-1 to TRBJ1-6; 8 bases match TRBD1. The CDR3 spans 16 residues. Germline loops: CDR1 SGHRS, CDR2 YFSETQ. Unmatched junction bases numbered 6, after V lost 0 bases and J lost 7 bases. CDR3 sequence reads: CASSLGYGQGNSPLHF. The CDR3 DNA reads as TGCGCCAGCAGCTTGGGATATGGACAGGGAAATTCACCCCTCCACTTT.

This clone was counted only a few times. The chain has TRBV24-1 and TRBJ2-1; D might be TRBD2 (6 bases). Germline CDR1 and CDR2: KGHDR and SFDVKD. V lost 4 bases and J 10 bases, leaving 16 bases between the germline ends. The CDR3 sequence is 14 residues long. DNA for the CDR3: TGTGCCACCAGTGACCTATCCGGGACTGAAGAGCAGTTCTTC. As protein: CATSDLSGTEEQFF.

This clone is a singleton in its sample. The chain couples TRBV4-2 to TRBJ2-1; 7 nucleotides match TRBD2. The CDR3 totals 17 residues. Germline values: CDR1 LGHNA, CDR2 YNFKEQ. The trim removed 1 base at V and 6 bases at J, leaving 12 bases unmatched. The DNA of the CDR3 is TGTGCCAGCAGCCAAGTCGTTTCTGGACTAGGGATCAATGAGCAGTTCTTC. Protein: CASSQVVSGLGINEQFF.

This chain uses TRBV12-3 or TRBV12-4 with TRBJ2-2; D gene uncertain. The length of the CDR3 is 13 residues. The ends were cut back, 5 bases at V and 5 bases at J, with 9 bases in the middle. The CDR3: CASSTKVTGELFF. CDR3 in DNA: TGTGCCAGCAGTACAAAGGTTACCGGGGAGCTGTTTTTT.

In its sample, this clone was seen once. This rearrangement joins TRBV5-1 to TRBJ2-1; no clear D gene. The CDR3 sequence is 14 residues long. V lost 6 bases and J 9 bases, leaving 19 bases between the germline ends. Germline V gene lookup returns CDR1 SGHRS and CDR2 YFSETQ. The CDR3 DNA sequence: TGCGCCAGCATACCTCGGCAAAATGGTGGTGAGCAGTTCTTC. Translation gives CASIPRQNGGEQFF.

The chain joins TRBV28 to TRBJ1-4; TRBD1 is a possible D gene (5 bases). Per germline, CDR1 MDHEN and CDR2 SYDVKM. Trimming removed 8 bases at V and 5 bases at J, with 21 bases between. The CDR3 sequence is 16 residues long. The CDR3 coding sequence is TGTGCCAGCGGAGCCCCCTCGGGGACGGGAAATGAAAAACTGTTTTTT. Translation: CASGAPSGTGNEKLFF. The variable domain in full, completed from reference TRBV28 and TRBJ1-4, reads DVKVTQSSRYLVKRTGEKVFLECVQDMDHENMFWYRQDPGLGLRLIYFSYDVKMKEKGDIPEGYSVSREKKERFSLILESASTNQTSMYLCASGAPSGTGNEKLFFGSGTQLSVL.

The chain has TRBV27 and TRBJ2-7; 8 bases map to TRBD1. With 7 bases clipped from V and 2 bases from J, the junction kept 16 bases outside the gene matches. The CDR3 sequence is 17 residues long. The V gene's germline CDR1 is MNHEY and CDR2 SMNVEV (reference sequence). The CDR3: CASNPTGVVFGTYEQYF. The CDR3 nucleotides read TGTGCCAGCAACCCGACAGGGGTAGTTTTCGGGACCTACGAGCAGTACTTC.

The chain recombines TRBV7-3 with TRBJ2-1; 8 nucleotides match TRBD2. The CDR3 is 17 amino acids. Trimming cost V 3 bases and J 3 bases; bases outside gene matches: 10. Germline-derived CDR1 and CDR2 are SGHTA and FQGTGA. The DNA for the CDR3 is TGTGCCAGCAGCTTCCTTAGCGGGGTCCCCGGCTACAATGAGCAGTTCTTC. Protein product: CASSFLSGVPGYNEQFF.

The CDR3 region has the DNA TGCGCCAGCAGCTTGGGTGACAGAGAAGCTTTCTTT. It codes for CASSLGDREAFF. This chain joins TRBV5-1 and TRBJ1-1, with D possibly matching TRBD1 (5 bases). V lost 0 bases to trimming and J lost 8 bases, with 8 bases between them. CDR1 is SGHRS and CDR2 is YFSETQ in the germline V gene. The CDR3 is 12 amino acids.

V and J are TRBV5-5 and TRBJ1-2, with D unclear. The length of the CDR3 is 14 residues. The germline V gene encodes CDR1 SGHKS and CDR2 YYEKEE (reference sequence). The V and J ends lost 4 bases and 1 base respectively, with 11 bases between them. CDR3 amino acids: CASSPVYDNYGYTF. Written as DNA, the CDR3 is TGTGCCAGCAGCCCCGTATACGATAACTATGGCTACACCTTC. The variable domain in full, with the rest retrieved from reference TRBV5-5 and TRBJ1-2, is DAGVTQSPTHLIKTRGQQVTLRCSPISGHKSVSWYQQVLGQGPQFIFQYYEKEERGRGNFPDRFSARQFPNYSSELNVNALLLGDSALYLCASSPVYDNYGYTFGSGTRLTVV.

The chain has TRBV7-3 and TRBJ2-4; the match to TRBD2 covers 14 bases. Germline loops: CDR1 SGHTA, CDR2 FQGTGA. There are 17 residues in the CDR3. The junction had 9 bases not matched to a gene; V was cut back by 4 bases and J by 7 bases. The CDR3: CASSSTGTSGGRNIQYF. CDR3 DNA sequence: TGTGCCAGCAGCTCAACCGGGACTAGCGGGGGTCGGAACATTCAGTACTTC.

This sequence joins TRBV3-1 (or the pseudogene TRBV3-2) and TRBJ2-7; 11 nucleotides agree with TRBD2. The CDR3 has 16 residues. Germline V gene sequence: CDR1 LGHDT, CDR2 YNNKEL (reference sequence). Losses at the gene ends were 2 bases for V and 2 bases for J; bases not matched to a gene: 5. Written as DNA, the CDR3 is TGTGCCAGCAGCCAAACTAGCGGGGGCCCTACCTACGAGCAGTACTTC. Protein product: CASSQTSGGPTYEQYF.

V gene TRBV2 combines with J gene TRBJ2-1; 10 nucleotides line up with TRBD2. Losses at the gene ends were 5 bases for V and 3 bases for J; bases not matched to a gene: 4. Germline V gene data show CDR1 as SNHLY and CDR2 as FYNNEI. CDR3 length equals 15 residues. The chain's CDR3 is CASSLGTSDYNEQFF. In DNA, the CDR3 is TGTGCCAGCAGTCTCGGGACTAGCGACTACAATGAGCAGTTCTTC.

This clone was found once. V is TRBV7-2 and J is TRBJ2-3; D call uncertain. With 5 bases removed from V and 8 bases from J, the gap between germline ends came to 17 bases. CDR3 length: 14 residues. Germline V lookup: CDR1 SGHTA, CDR2 FQGNSA. The CDR3 loop reads CASSPQSDVGTQYF. The DNA for the CDR3 is TGTGCCAGCAGCCCCCAAAGCGACGTGGGTACGCAGTATTTT.

The chain combines TRBV2 with TRBJ2-3; D is unresolved. Trimming stripped 6 bases from V and 2 bases from J, with 6 bases between. CDR1 and CDR2 (germline): SNHLY, FYNNEI. The CDR3 totals 12 residues. CDR3 in amino acids: CASRDNTDTQYF. CDR3 in DNA: TGTGCCAGCAGAGATAACACAGATACGCAGTATTTT.

This sequence joins TRBV11-2 and TRBJ1-3, with D possibly TRBD1 on 6 matching bases. Trimming shortened V by 6 bases and J by 0 bases, and 18 bases separated the two germline ends. Germline loops: CDR1 SGHAT, CDR2 FQNNGV. The CDR3 consists of 17 residues. The CDR3 DNA reads TGTGCCAGCAGACCTCGGACAGCTTTAGTCTCTGGAAACACCATATATTTT. This codes for CASRPRTALVSGNTIYF.

The chain links TRBV29-1 to TRBJ2-5; TRBD2 matches at 8 bases. With 7 bases clipped from V and 1 base from J, the junction kept 5 bases outside the gene matches. This CDR3 contains 13 residues. Per the germline V gene, CDR1 is SQVTM and CDR2 is ANQGSEA. CDR3 region: CSAGGGSQETQYF. The CDR3 DNA is TGCAGCGCCGGGGGGGGCTCCCAAGAGACCCAGTACTTC.

The chain combines TRBV10-2 with TRBJ1-4, with 8 bases that match TRBD1. The length of the CDR3 is 15 residues. V trimming: 6 bases; J trimming: 3 bases; junction bases outside the gene matches: 6. CDR1 WSHSY and CDR2 SAAADI come from the germline V gene. The CDR3 DNA reads TGCGCCAGCAGGGGGTCGGACAGGGCTAATGAAAAACTGTTTTTT. This gives the protein CASRGSDRANEKLFF.

The rearrangement joins TRBV5-4 to TRBJ1-1; D may be TRBD1 (5 bases). Trimming left V 2 bases short and J 2 bases short, with 16 bases between. The CDR3 extends over 16 amino acids. The germline gives CDR1 SGHNT, CDR2 YYREEE (reference sequence). This CDR3 is CASSFGTVVLNTEAFF. The CDR3 DNA sequence: TGTGCCAGCAGCTTTGGGACCGTCGTGTTAAACACTGAAGCTTTCTTT. Based on the CDR3 plus reference TRBV5-4 and TRBJ1-1, the full variable domain is ETGVTQSPTHLIKTRGQQVTLRCSSQSGHNTVSWYQQALGQGPQFIFQYYREEENGRGNFPPRFSGLQFPNYSSELNVNALELDDSALYLCASSFGTVVLNTEAFFGQGTRLTVV.

The chain is built from TRBV19 and TRBJ1-1; D remains ambiguous. Trimming pared 4 bases from V and 0 bases from J, leaving 12 bases between. Germline V gene sequence: CDR1 LNHDA, CDR2 SQIVND (reference sequence). The CDR3 contains 15 residues. CDR3 DNA sequence: TGTGCCAGTAGTAATCCCCCGGGTTTGAACACTGAAGCTTTCTTT. Protein product: CASSNPPGLNTEAFF.

The V gene is TRBV2, the J gene TRBJ1-3; 8 nucleotides align to TRBD1. The CDR3 runs 11 residues. J was trimmed by 15 bases and V by 3 bases; bases with no gene match: 4. Germline lookup yields CDR1 SNHLY and CDR2 FYNNEI. This CDR3 is CASSDRTGTYF. CDR3 sequence (DNA): TGTGCCAGCAGTGATAGGACAGGGACATATTTT.

V usage is TRBV7-3 and J usage is TRBJ1-3; 7 nucleotides match TRBD1. The CDR3 runs 17 residues. V shed 6 bases, J shed 2 bases, and the junction held 13 bases outside the gene matches. Germline V CDR1 and CDR2: SGHTA, FQGTGA. CDR3 in amino acids: CASSYRQGARAGNTIYF. CDR3 in DNA: TGTGCCAGCAGTTATCGACAGGGTGCAAGGGCTGGAAACACCATATATTTT.

This clone was observed a single time. The chain joins TRBV6-5 to TRBJ2-7; 8 bases match TRBD1. Germline V lookup: CDR1 MNHEY, CDR2 SVGAGI. V lost 5 bases to trimming and J lost 2 bases; unmatched junction nucleotides: 8. The CDR3 length is 15 residues. The CDR3, as DNA: TGTGCCAGCAGTAAACCCGGGACAGGAGCCTACGAGCAGTACTTC. This codes for CASSKPGTGAYEQYF.

The chain carries TRBV30 and TRBJ2-3, with unresolved D. The CDR3 runs 13 residues. The germline V and J ends were trimmed by 4 bases and 2 bases, with 10 bases remaining between them. Per germline, CDR1 GTSNPN and CDR2 SVGIG (reference sequence). CDR3 bases: TGTGCCTGGAACGGTTTGGCCACAGATACGCAGTATTTT. Translation: CAWNGLATDTQYF.

The rearrangement joins TRBV15 to TRBJ2-7; TRBD2 matches at 10 bases. After removal of 4 bases from V and 0 bases from J, the junction contained 6 bases not matched to a gene. CDR1 is LNHNV and CDR2 is YYDKDF in the germline V gene (reference sequence). This CDR3 is built from 16 residues. The CDR3 DNA reads TGTGCCACCAGCACGGCAGCTAGCGGGGGCTCCTACGAGCAGTACTTC. Translation: CATSTAASGGSYEQYF. The full variable domain, in which reference TRBV15 and TRBJ2-7 provide the parts outside the CDR3, is DAMVIQNPRYQVTQFGKPVTLSCSQTLNHNVMYWYQQKSSQAPKLLFHYYDKDFNNEADTPDNFQSRRPNTSFCFLDIRSPGLGDTAMYLCATSTAASGGSYEQYFGPGTRLTVT.